The 9 T cell receptor beta chains in this list originate from one sample, sequenced in a study of PD-1 blockade in classical Hodgkin lymphoma. Method: immunoSEQ multiplex PCR; TCRdb's copy keeps in-frame clones and lacks some. The sample carries over 15,000 clones, less than 70% recorded once. Time point of the sample: cycle 4 day 1 (C4D1), after 6 weeks of nivolumab. Each of the patients experienced relapse following autologous stem cell transplantation, and their brentuximab vedotin exposure differed. The sample in question was peripheral blood mononuclear cells (PBMCs), obtained before the fourth cycle of nivolumab. All receptors derive from a human donor with classical Hodgkin lymphoma.

The rearrangement uses TRBV7-2 and TRBJ2-5, with D unclear. V dropped 2 bases and J dropped 5 bases, with 6 bases sitting between them. CDR3 length: 12 residues. The germline CDR1 and CDR2 sequences are SGHTA and FQGNSA. The CDR3 DNA reads TGTGCCAGCAGCTTACCGCCTGAGACCCAGTACTTC. This codes for CASSLPPETQYF.

The V call is TRBV5-4, the J call TRBJ2-5, with 8 bases aligning to TRBD2. The DNA matches TRBJ2-7 better at its end, which makes the J call doubtful. Germline V lookup: CDR1 SGHNT, CDR2 YYREEE (reference sequence). The length of the CDR3 is 17 residues. For the CDR3, the DNA is TGTGCCAGCAGCTTGGCCGGCGGGGGGATATACACCCCCGAGCAGTACTTC. Translation: CASSLAGGGIYTPEQYF.

The chain employs TRBV7-9 and TRBJ2-7; no clear D. The CDR3 totals 13 residues. The germline V gene has CDR1 SEHNR and CDR2 FQNEAQ (reference sequence). Trimming cost V 0 bases and J 6 bases, with 9 bases left between them. CDR3 nucleotide sequence: TGTGCCAGCAGCTTAGCGACGGGTCTCGAGCAGTACTTC. Translated, it gives CASSLATGLEQYF.

This chain links TRBV7-6 with TRBJ1-6; D remains unclear. Germline V CDR1 and CDR2: SGHVS, FNYEAQ. Between the trimmed V and J ends, which lost 0 bases and 3 bases, there was a span of 12 bases. The CDR3 covers 17 residues. The CDR3 DNA reads TGTGCCAGCAGCTTAGCGGATTCGCAGTTCTATAATTCACCCCTCCACTTT. It codes for CASSLADSQFYNSPLHF.

This clone was counted a few times. CDR3 DNA: TGTGCCAGCAGTTACTCGGGAGGCTCCCGATATGGCTACACCTTC. Translated, it gives CASSYSGGSRYGYTF. The chain uses TRBV6-5 and TRBJ1-2, with D uncertain. Germline V gene lookup returns CDR1 MNHEY and CDR2 SVGAGI. This CDR3 comprises 15 residues. The V end lost 0 bases, the J end lost 5 bases, and 13 bases lay between the germline ends.

The chain recombines TRBV10-3 with TRBJ2-1; D perhaps matches TRBD2 (6 bases). Germline CDR1 reads ENHRY; CDR2 reads SYGVKD. The CDR3 extends over 16 amino acids. The V end was cut by 0 bases, the J end by 0 bases, with 9 bases between. CDR3 coding DNA: TGTGCCATCAGTGAGTCTGGGAGGAGCTCCTACAATGAGCAGTTCTTC. Translating it yields CAISESGRSSYNEQFF.

The V call is TRBV11-3, the J call TRBJ2-3, with 7 bases identical to TRBD2. V trimming: 1 base; J trimming: 2 bases; junction bases outside the gene matches: 3. Germline V gene lookup returns CDR1 SGHNT and CDR2 YENEEA. The CDR3 is made up of 15 amino acids. CDR3 residues: CASSLGGRVTDTQYF. CDR3 sequence (DNA): TGTGCCAGCAGCTTAGGAGGGAGGGTCACAGATACGCAGTATTTT. Full variable domain (remainder filled in from reference TRBV11-3 and TRBJ2-3): EAGVVQSPRYKIIEKKQPVAFWCNPISGHNTLYWYLQNLGQGPELLIRYENEEAVDDSQLPKDRFSAERLKGVDSTLKIQPAELGDSAVYLCASSLGGRVTDTQYFGPGTRLTVL.

J is TRBJ2-7 and V is TRBV2; D is unclear. V dropped 6 bases and J dropped 4 bases, with 7 bases sitting between them. Germline CDR1 is SNHLY and CDR2 is FYNNEI. The CDR3 contains 11 residues. Here the CDR3 reads CASSYTYEQYF. The CDR3 nucleotides are TGTGCCAGCAGCTACACTTACGAGCAGTACTTC.

The chain uses TRBV27 and TRBJ2-1, with a tentative D call TRBD2 (5 bases). The germline V gene has CDR1 MNHEY and CDR2 SMNVEV (reference sequence). V dropped 5 bases and J dropped 1 base, with 9 bases sitting between them. The CDR3 totals 14 residues. The CDR3 region has the DNA TGTGCCAGCAGTCTGGACTGGTCCTACAATGAGCAGTTCTTC. It translates to CASSLDWSYNEQFF.